The rows below give T cell receptor beta chains drawn from one sample of a study of blood T cells in healthy people across ages. TCRdb re-called the 5' RACE reads through MiXCR, storing one row per CDR3 protein. The sample has over a million distinct CDR3 sequences; around 39% are singletons. The source material was blood. The receptor set was obtained from a woman aged 18-35 years in good health. CDR3s include the opening cysteine and the closing phenylalanine or tryptophan. The D gene is left open where the match is weak. Expanded clones are given a class, and other clones once, few, many or no size at all.

abundance,v_gene,d_gene,j_gene,CDR3aa,CDR3nt
once,TRBV6-5,TRBD1,TRBJ2-7,CASSKRDRVHEQYF,TGTGCCAGCAGTAAACGGGACAGGGTCCACGAGCAGTACTTC
.,TRBV20-1,TRBD1,TRBJ1-5,CSAREVGTGLNQPQHF,TGCAGTGCTAGAGAGGTAGGGACAGGGCTCAATCAGCCCCAGCATTTT
.,TRBV4-1,TRBD1,TRBJ2-7,CASSQGQGDEQYF,TGCGCCAGCAGCCAAGGACAGGGGGACGAGCAGTACTTC
.,TRBV6-1,TRBD1,TRBJ1-1,CASNMDRGSPAFF,TGTGCCAGCAATATGGACAGGGGGAGCCCAGCTTTCTTT
.,TRBV15,TRBD1,TRBJ2-2,CATSRALGQDTGELFF,TGTGCCACCAGCAGAGCGTTGGGACAGGACACCGGGGAGCTGTTTTTT
.,TRBV18,.,TRBJ2-7,CASSPYAGAYEQYF,TGTGCCAGCTCACCATACGCCGGAGCCTACGAGCAGTACTTC
few,TRBV20-1,.,TRBJ2-1,CSARDSASVGDEQFF,TGCAGTGCTAGAGATAGCGCCTCCGTGGGGGATGAGCAGTTCTTC
.,TRBV12-3/TRBV12-4,TRBD2,TRBJ2-7,CASRPEHGLAGQSGSYEQYF,TGTGCCAGCAGGCCGGAGCACGGGCTAGCGGGACAATCTGGGTCCTACGAGCAGTACTTC
few,TRBV12-3/TRBV12-4,TRBD1,TRBJ2-6,CASSPETGRILRTGANVLTF,TGTGCCAGCAGCCCCGAGACAGGGCGTATTTTGAGGACTGGGGCCAACGTCCTGACTTTC
.,TRBV28,TRBD1,TRBJ2-1,CASSSRRQGSSYNEQFF,TGTGCCAGCAGTTCACGAAGACAGGGTAGCTCCTACAATGAGCAGTTCTTC
.,TRBV2,.,TRBJ2-2,CASSGPTGPLGELFF,TGTGCCAGCAGTGGCCCGACTGGACCTTTGGGGGAGCTGTTTTTT
.,TRBV3-1,.,TRBJ2-3,CASSHGRGTDTQYF,TGTGCCAGCAGCCATGGGCGGGGCACAGATACGCAGTATTTT
.,TRBV10-3,.,TRBJ1-2,CAISESQGSGYTF,TGTGCCATCAGTGAGTCGCAGGGTTCTGGCTACACCTTC
.,TRBV2,.,TRBJ2-3,CASWGGQITDTQYF,TGTGCCAGCTGGGGGGGACAGATCACGGATACGCAGTATTTT
few,TRBV27,.,TRBJ2-3,CASRRTSTDTQYF,TGTGCCAGCAGACGCACTAGCACAGATACGCAGTATTTT
few,TRBV28,.,TRBJ2-7,CASSTNGVLNYEQYF,TGTGCCAGCAGCACTAACGGGGTACTAAACTACGAGCAGTACTTC
.,TRBV23-1,.,TRBJ1-5,CASSQSGSSNQPQHF,TGCGCCAGCAGTCAATCGGGCAGTAGCAATCAGCCCCAGCATTTT
few,TRBV9,.,TRBJ2-1,CASSPTGVWYNEQFF,TGTGCCAGCAGCCCTACGGGAGTTTGGTACAATGAGCAGTTCTTC
once,TRBV20-1,.,TRBJ1-4,CSARLTRGGPEEKLFF,TGCAGTGCTAGACTGACCCGGGGGGGACCAGAAGAAAAACTGTTTTTT
few,TRBV20-1,.,TRBJ2-7,CSAWLATNNEQYF,TGCAGTGCTTGGCTAGCGACAAACAATGAGCAGTACTTC
few,TRBV15,.,TRBJ2-3,CATGTAASSTDTQYF,TGTGCCACCGGGACCGCAGCTTCTAGCACAGATACGCAGTATTTT
.,TRBV12-3/TRBV12-4,.,TRBJ1-2,CASSLGQGRFYGYTF,TGTGCCAGCAGTTTAGGGCAGGGGCGTTTCTATGGCTACACCTTC
.,TRBV6-5,TRBD1,TRBJ1-2,CASSSPQGGYGYTF,TGTGCCAGCAGTTCCCCTCAGGGGGGCTATGGCTACACCTTC
.,TRBV13,.,TRBJ2-7,CASSLWAGDDEQYF,TGTGCCAGCAGCCTCTGGGCCGGAGACGACGAGCAGTACTTC
few,TRBV25-1,.,TRBJ2-7,CASSGPDEQYF,TGTGCCAGCAGTGGCCCAGACGAGCAGTACTTC
.,TRBV12-3/TRBV12-4,TRBD1,TRBJ1-1,CASSFGQGARTEAFF,TGTGCCAGCAGTTTCGGCCAGGGGGCGCGGACTGAAGCTTTCTTT
few,TRBV25-1,.,TRBJ2-3,CASSELEDPGRQYF,TGTGCCAGCAGTGAATTGGAAGACCCCGGGAGGCAGTATTTT
.,TRBV2,.,TRBJ1-2,CASSVFYGYTF,TGTGCCAGCTCAGTGTTCTATGGCTACACCTTC
.,TRBV6-5,TRBD1,TRBJ1-2,CASSYRDSSYGYTF,TGTGCCAGCAGTTACCGGGACAGTAGCTATGGCTACACCTTC
few,TRBV29-1,.,TRBJ2-7,CSVVSISGHSYEQYF,TGCAGCGTTGTTTCGATCAGTGGACATTCCTACGAGCAGTACTTC
.,TRBV20-1,TRBD2,TRBJ2-3,CSALGWGLRSDTQYF,TGCAGCGCCTTGGGATGGGGACTAAGGTCAGATACGCAGTATTTT
few,TRBV2,TRBD1,TRBJ1-4,CASSDQGAANEKLFF,TGTGCCAGCAGTGATCAGGGGGCGGCTAATGAAAAACTGTTTTTT
.,TRBV6-1,TRBD2,TRBJ2-7,CASSEAWTSGSQVTYEQYF,TGTGCCAGCAGTGAAGCATGGACTAGCGGGAGCCAAGTTACCTACGAGCAGTACTTC
once,TRBV12-3/TRBV12-4,TRBD1,TRBJ1-5,CASHRGSSQPQHF,TGTGCCAGCCACAGGGGGAGTAGCCAGCCCCAGCATTTT
.,TRBV12-3/TRBV12-4,TRBD1,TRBJ1-2,CASSEGQGPGYTF,TGTGCCAGCAGTGAGGGACAGGGTCCTGGCTACACCTTC
.,TRBV2,.,TRBJ2-1,CAMASYNEQFF,TGTGCCATGGCGTCTTACAATGAGCAGTTCTTC
few,TRBV4-1,TRBD1,TRBJ1-1,CASSQDQGASEAFF,TGCGCCAGCAGCCAAGATCAGGGGGCTTCTGAAGCTTTCTTT
many,TRBV6-1,TRBD2,TRBJ2-3,CATLAGSTGDTQYF,TGTGCCACCTTAGCGGGCTCCACAGGAGATACGCAGTATTTT
many,TRBV7-2,.,TRBJ2-4,CASSLKNIQYF,TGTGCCAGCAGCCTGAAAAACATTCAGTACTTC
.,TRBV7-8,.,TRBJ1-1,CASSLAIRGEAFF,TGTGCCAGCAGCTTAGCGATTAGGGGAGAAGCTTTCTTT
.,TRBV20-1,.,TRBJ1-2,CSAPPKGENYGYTF,TGCAGTGCCCCCCCGAAGGGCGAGAACTATGGCTACACCTTC
.,TRBV7-2,.,TRBJ1-6,CASSLSGQANSPLHF,TGTGCCAGCAGCTTATCGGGACAAGCTAATTCACCCCTCCACTTT
.,TRBV6-5,.,TRBJ2-7,CASVGSSYEQYF,TGTGCCAGCGTAGGGAGCTCCTACGAGCAGTACTTC
few,TRBV20-1,.,TRBJ2-1,CSARGLGSGSSYNEQFF,TGCAGTGCTAGAGGCTTGGGTAGCGGCTCTTCCTACAATGAGCAGTTCTTC
.,TRBV20-1,.,TRBJ2-3,CSARDSASGGTQYF,TGCAGTGCTAGAGATTCGGCCAGCGGCGGTACGCAGTATTTT
few,TRBV7-2,.,TRBJ2-7,CASSLVSSEHYEQYF,TGTGCCAGCAGCTTAGTGTCTAGCGAACACTACGAGCAGTACTTC
.,TRBV7-2,TRBD2,TRBJ2-3,CASSAGGGADTQYF,TGTGCCAGCAGCGCGGGGGGGGGCGCAGATACGCAGTATTTT
.,TRBV7-9,.,TRBJ1-2,CASRAGAVNYGYTF,TGTGCCAGCAGAGCCGGGGCCGTGAACTATGGCTACACCTTC
.,TRBV10-1,.,TRBJ2-1,CASSHRAYNEQFF,TGCGCCAGCAGCCACAGGGCCTATAATGAGCAGTTCTTC
few,TRBV20-1,.,TRBJ1-1,CSARDRQGSTEAFF,TGCAGTGCTAGAGATCGGCAGGGCTCCACTGAAGCTTTCTTT
.,TRBV27,.,TRBJ1-6,CASSLFSENNSPLHF,TGTGCCAGCAGTTTATTTTCAGAGAATAATTCACCCCTCCACTTT
many,TRBV20-1,.,TRBJ2-3,CSARDPGTDTQYF,TGCAGTGCTAGAGATCCGGGCACAGATACGCAGTATTTT
.,TRBV5-1,.,TRBJ1-1,CASSFADMNTEAFF,TGCGCCAGCAGCTTTGCAGATATGAACACTGAAGCTTTCTTT
.,TRBV10-2,.,TRBJ2-3,CASTLAGRPSTDTQYF,TGCGCCAGCACCTTGGCGGGGCGTCCCTCCACAGATACGCAGTATTTT
few,TRBV6-5,.,TRBJ1-1,CASSSPGTTRVSFF,TGTGCCAGCAGTTCCCCCGGGACCACGAGGGTGTCTTTCTTT
few,TRBV6-1,TRBD2,TRBJ2-3,CASRGTSGSVGTDTQYF,TGTGCCAGCAGGGGGACTAGCGGGAGTGTCGGCACAGATACGCAGTATTTT
many,TRBV5-5,.,TRBJ2-7,CASSLASSGAYEQYF,TGTGCCAGCAGCTTGGCATCTAGTGGTGCCTACGAGCAGTACTTC
.,TRBV9,TRBD2,TRBJ2-4,CASNPGGGGNIQYF,TGTGCCAGCAACCCGGGAGGAGGCGGAAACATTCAGTACTTC